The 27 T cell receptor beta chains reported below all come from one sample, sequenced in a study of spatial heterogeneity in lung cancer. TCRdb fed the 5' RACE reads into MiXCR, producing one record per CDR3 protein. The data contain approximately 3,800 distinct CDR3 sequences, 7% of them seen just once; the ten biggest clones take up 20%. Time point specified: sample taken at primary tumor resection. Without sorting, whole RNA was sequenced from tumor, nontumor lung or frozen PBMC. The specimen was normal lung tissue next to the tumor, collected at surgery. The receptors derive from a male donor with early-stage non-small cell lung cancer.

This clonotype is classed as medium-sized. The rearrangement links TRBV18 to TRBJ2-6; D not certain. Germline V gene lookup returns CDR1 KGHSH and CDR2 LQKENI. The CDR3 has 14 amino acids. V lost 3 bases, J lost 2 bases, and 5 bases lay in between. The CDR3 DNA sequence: TGTGCCAGCTCACCCATCACTGGGGCCAACGTCCTGACTTTC. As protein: CASSPITGANVLTF.

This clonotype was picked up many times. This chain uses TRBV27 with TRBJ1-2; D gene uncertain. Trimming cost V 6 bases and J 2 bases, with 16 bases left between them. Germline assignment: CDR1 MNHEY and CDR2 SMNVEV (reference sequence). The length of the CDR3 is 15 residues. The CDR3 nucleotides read TGTGCCAGCAGCTCCGACACAGTTGGAAACTATGGCTACACCTTC. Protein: CASSSDTVGNYGYTF.

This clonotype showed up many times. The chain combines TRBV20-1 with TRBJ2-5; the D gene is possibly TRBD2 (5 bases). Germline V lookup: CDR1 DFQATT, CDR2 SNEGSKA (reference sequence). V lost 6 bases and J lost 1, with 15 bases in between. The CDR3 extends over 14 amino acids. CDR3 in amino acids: CSAPRPGIQETQYF. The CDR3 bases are TGCAGTGCCCCCCGTCCGGGGATCCAAGAGACCCAGTACTTC.

The DNA of the CDR3 is TGTGCCAGCAGCTCCCCGGGGCGGACTGAAGCTTTCTTT. Translation gives CASSSPGRTEAFF. This chain connects TRBV7-9 to TRBJ1-1; possible D gene TRBD1, 5 bases. The CDR3 is 13 residues long. Trimming stripped 4 bases from V and 5 bases from J, with 11 bases between. Germline V CDR1 and CDR2: SEHNR, FQNEAQ (reference sequence).

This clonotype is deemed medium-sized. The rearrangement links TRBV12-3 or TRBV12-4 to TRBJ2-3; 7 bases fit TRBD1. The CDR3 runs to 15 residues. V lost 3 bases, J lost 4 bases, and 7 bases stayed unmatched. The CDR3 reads CASSLTGMVADTQYF. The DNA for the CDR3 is TGTGCCAGCAGTTTGACAGGGATGGTGGCAGATACGCAGTATTTT.

CDR3 bases: TGTGCCAGCAGTTTACGACAGGCACAAGAGACCCAGTACTTC. Encoded protein: CASSLRQAQETQYF. This chain connects TRBV12-3 or TRBV12-4 to TRBJ2-5; perhaps TRBD1 as D (6 bases). The germline V and J ends were trimmed by 2 bases and 2 bases, with 9 bases remaining between them. The CDR3 has 14 amino acids.

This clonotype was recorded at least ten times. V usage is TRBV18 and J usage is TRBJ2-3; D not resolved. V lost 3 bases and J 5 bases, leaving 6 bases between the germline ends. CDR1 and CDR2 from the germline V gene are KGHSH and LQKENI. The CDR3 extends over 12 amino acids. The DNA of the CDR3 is TGTGCCAGCTCACCGGCTGAAGATACGCAGTATTTT. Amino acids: CASSPAEDTQYF.

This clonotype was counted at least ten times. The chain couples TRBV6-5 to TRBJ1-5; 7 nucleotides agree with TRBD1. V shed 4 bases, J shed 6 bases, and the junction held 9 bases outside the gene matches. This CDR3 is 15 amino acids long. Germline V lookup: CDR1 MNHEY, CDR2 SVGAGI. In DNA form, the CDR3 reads TGTGCCAGCAGTTCAGACAGGGTGGAACGTCAGCCCCAGCATTTT. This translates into CASSSDRVERQPQHF.

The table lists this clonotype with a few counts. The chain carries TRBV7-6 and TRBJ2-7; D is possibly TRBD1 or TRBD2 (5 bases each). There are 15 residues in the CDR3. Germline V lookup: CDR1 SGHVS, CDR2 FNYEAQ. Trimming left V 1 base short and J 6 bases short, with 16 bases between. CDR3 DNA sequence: TGTGCCAGCAGCTTAGATGGGGCCGGGGCCCCCGAGCAGTACGTC. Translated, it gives CASSLDGAGAPEQYV.

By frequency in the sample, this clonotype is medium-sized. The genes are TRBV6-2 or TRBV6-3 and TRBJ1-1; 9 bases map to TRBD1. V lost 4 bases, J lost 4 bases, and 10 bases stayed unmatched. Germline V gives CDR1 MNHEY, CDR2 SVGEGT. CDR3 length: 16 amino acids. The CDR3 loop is CASSSPPGTGSTEAFF. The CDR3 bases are TGTGCCAGCAGTTCACCGCCCGGGACAGGGTCCACTGAAGCTTTCTTT.

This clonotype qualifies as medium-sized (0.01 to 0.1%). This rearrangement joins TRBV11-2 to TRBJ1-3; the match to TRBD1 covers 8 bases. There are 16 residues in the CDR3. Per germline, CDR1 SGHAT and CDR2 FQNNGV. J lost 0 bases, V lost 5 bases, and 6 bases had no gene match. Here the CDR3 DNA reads TGTGCCAGCAGCGGACGGACAGGGATCTCTGGAAACACCATATATTTT. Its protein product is CASSGRTGISGNTIYF.

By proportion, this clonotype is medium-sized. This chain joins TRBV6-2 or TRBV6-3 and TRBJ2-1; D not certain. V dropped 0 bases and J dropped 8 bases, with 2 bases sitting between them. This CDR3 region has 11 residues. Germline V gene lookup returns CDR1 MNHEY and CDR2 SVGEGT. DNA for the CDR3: TGTGCCAGCAGTTACTCCTATGAGCAGTTCTTC. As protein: CASSYSYEQFF.

The CDR3, as DNA: TGTGCCAGCACCACCGGACAGGGTTTCACTGAAGCTTTCTTT. Translated, it gives CASTTGQGFTEAFF. The rearrangement links TRBV7-6 to TRBJ1-1; 8 bases are shared with TRBD1. This CDR3 spans 14 amino acids. The V segment lost 7 bases and the J segment 4 bases; nucleotides outside the gene matches: 8. The germline CDR1 and CDR2 sequences are SGHVS and FNYEAQ.

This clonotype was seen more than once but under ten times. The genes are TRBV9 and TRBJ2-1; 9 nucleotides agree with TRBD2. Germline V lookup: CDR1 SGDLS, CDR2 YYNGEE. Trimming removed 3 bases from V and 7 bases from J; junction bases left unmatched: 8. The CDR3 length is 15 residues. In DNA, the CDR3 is TGTGCCAGCAGCGAAACTAGCGGGCCAATGAATGAGCAGTTCTTC. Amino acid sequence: CASSETSGPMNEQFF.

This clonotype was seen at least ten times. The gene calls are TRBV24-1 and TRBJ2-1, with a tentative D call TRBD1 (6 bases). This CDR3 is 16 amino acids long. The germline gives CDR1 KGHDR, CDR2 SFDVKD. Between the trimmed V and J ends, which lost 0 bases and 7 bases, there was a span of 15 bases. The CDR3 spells CATSDLGQGTGNEQFF. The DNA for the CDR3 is TGTGCCACCAGTGATTTGGGGCAGGGGACGGGAAATGAGCAGTTCTTC.

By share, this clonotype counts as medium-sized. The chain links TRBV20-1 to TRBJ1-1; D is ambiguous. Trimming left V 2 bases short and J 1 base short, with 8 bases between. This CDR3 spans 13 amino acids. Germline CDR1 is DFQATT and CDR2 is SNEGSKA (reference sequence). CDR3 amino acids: CSARITENTEAFF. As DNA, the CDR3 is TGCAGTGCTAGAATTACAGAGAACACTGAAGCTTTCTTT.

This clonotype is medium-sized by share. The CDR3 DNA follows: TGTGCCAGCAGTCAACAGACTAACACTGAAGCTTTCTTT. Its translation is CASSQQTNTEAFF. The chain carries TRBV12-3 or TRBV12-4 and TRBJ1-1; D is ambiguous. V lost 5 bases and J 2 bases, leaving 9 bases between the germline ends. The CDR3 consists of 13 residues.

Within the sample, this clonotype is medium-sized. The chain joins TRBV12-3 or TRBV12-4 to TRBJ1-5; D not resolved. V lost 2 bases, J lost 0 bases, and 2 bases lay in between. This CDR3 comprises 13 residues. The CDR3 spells CASSLTSNQPQHF. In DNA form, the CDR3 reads TGTGCCAGCAGTTTAACTAGCAATCAGCCCCAGCATTTT.

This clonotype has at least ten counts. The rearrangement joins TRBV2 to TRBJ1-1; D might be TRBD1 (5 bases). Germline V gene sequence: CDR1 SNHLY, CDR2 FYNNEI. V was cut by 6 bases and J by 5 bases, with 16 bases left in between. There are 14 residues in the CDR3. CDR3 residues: CASRADGGGTEAFF. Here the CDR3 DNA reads TGTGCCAGCAGGGCAGATGGGGGTGGAACTGAAGCTTTCTTT.

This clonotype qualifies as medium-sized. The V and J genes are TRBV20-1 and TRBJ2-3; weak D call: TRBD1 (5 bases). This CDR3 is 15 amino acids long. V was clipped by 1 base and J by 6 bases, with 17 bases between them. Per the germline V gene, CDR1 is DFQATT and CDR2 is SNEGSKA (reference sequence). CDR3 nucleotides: TGCAGTGCTAGAGGGGTTTTAAGGACATCCGATACGCAGTATTTT. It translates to CSARGVLRTSDTQYF.

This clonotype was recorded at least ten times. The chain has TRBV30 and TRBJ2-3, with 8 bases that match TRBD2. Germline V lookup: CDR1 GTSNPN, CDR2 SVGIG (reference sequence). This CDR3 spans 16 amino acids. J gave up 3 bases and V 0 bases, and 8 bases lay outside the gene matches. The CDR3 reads CAWSVGSGVGTDTQYF. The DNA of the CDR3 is TGTGCCTGGAGTGTAGGTAGCGGGGTAGGAACAGATACGCAGTATTTT.

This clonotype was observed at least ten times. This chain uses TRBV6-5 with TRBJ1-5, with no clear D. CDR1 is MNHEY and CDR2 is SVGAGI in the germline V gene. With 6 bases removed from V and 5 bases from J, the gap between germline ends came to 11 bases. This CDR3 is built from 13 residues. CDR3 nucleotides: TGTGCCAGCAGCCCGTCCCTTGATCAGCCCCAGCATTTT. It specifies CASSPSLDQPQHF.

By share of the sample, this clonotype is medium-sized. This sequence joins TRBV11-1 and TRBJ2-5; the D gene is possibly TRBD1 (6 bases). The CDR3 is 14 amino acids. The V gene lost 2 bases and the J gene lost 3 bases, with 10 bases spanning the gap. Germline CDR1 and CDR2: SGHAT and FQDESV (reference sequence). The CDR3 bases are TGTGCCAGCAGCTTAACCCGGACAGAAGAGACCCAGTACTTC. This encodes CASSLTRTEETQYF.

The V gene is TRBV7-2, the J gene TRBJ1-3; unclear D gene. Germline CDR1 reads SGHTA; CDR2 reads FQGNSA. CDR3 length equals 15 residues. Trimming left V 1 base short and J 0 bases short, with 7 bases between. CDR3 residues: CASSLGPSSGNTIYF. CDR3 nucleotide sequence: TGTGCCAGCAGCTTAGGACCCTCCTCTGGAAACACCATATATTTT.

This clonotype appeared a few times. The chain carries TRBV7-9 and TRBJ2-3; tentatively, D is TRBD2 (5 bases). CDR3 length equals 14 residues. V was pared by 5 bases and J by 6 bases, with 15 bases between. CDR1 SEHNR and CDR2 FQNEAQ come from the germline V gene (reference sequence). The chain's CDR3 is CASSNGRGADTQYF. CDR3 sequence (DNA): TGTGCCAGCAGCAATGGACGGGGAGCGGATACGCAGTATTTT.

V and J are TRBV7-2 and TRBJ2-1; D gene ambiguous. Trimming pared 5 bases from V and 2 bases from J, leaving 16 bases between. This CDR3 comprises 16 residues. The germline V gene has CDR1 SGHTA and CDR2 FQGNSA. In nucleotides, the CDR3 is TGTGCCAGCAGCCTCCAATGGGCTGCCGCCTACAATGAGCAGTTCTTC. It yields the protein CASSLQWAAAYNEQFF.

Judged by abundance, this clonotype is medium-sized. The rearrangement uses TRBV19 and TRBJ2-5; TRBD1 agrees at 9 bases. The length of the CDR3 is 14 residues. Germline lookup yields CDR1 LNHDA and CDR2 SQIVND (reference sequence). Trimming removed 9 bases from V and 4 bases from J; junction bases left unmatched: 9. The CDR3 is CASSGQGFGETQYF. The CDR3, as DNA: TGTGCCAGCTCGGGACAGGGTTTCGGAGAGACCCAGTACTTC. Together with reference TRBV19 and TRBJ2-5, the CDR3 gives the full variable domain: DGGITQSPKYLFRKEGQNVTLSCEQNLNHDAMYWYRQDPGQGLRLIYYSQIVNDFQKGDIAEGYSVSREKKESFPLTVTSAQKNPTAFYLCASSGQGFGETQYFGPGTRLLVL.